Listed here are 28 T cell receptor beta chains from one sample, sequenced in a study of tumor and adjacent non-tumor tissue in lung cancer. The template was RNA from unsorted bulk tissue. The library came from three nested PCR rounds adapted from ARM-PCR protocols. One entry per CDR3 protein results from TCRdb running MiXCR on the multiplex PCR reads. The table shows tens of thousands of distinct CDR3 sequences, with roughly 66% occurring only once. The specimen was lung tumor tissue. The receptors shown here come from a man in his 60s with non-small cell lung cancer.

On this clonotype: A junction boundary mismatches the germline segment, possibly from a read error. This chain uses TRBV6-6 with TRBJ2-3; the D gene could be TRBD1 or TRBD2 (6 bases each). Germline V gives CDR1 MNHNY, CDR2 SVGAGI (reference sequence). This CDR3 is built from 17 residues. The CDR3 region is CASSHGEDSSYTDTQYF. CDR3 DNA: TGTGCTAGCAGTCACGGGGAGGACAGTTCCTACACAGATACGCAGTATTTT.

Concerning this clonotype: A much larger clone is a single base away; this may be a read error. This CDR3 is CASSLDLGGTEAFF. The DNA for the CDR3 is TGCGCCAGCAGCTTGGACTTAGGGGGGACTGAAGCTTTCTTT. The chain links TRBV5-1 to TRBJ1-1, with D possibly matching TRBD1 (6 bases). V dropped 0 bases and J dropped 5 bases, with 11 bases sitting between them. The germline V gene encodes CDR1 SGHRS and CDR2 YFSETQ. CDR3 length equals 14 residues.

A word on this clonotype: A much larger clone sits a single nucleotide away, making a read error possible. The V gene is TRBV5-1, the J gene TRBJ1-1; weak D call: TRBD1 (5 bases). Germline V lookup: CDR1 SGHRS, CDR2 YFSETQ. V dropped 6 bases and J dropped 1 base, with 13 bases sitting between them. This CDR3 is 14 amino acids long. Written as DNA, the CDR3 is TGCGCCAGCATCCTCTCTCAGGGGAACACTGAAGCTTTCTTT. Its protein is CASILSQGNTEAFF.

As concerns this clonotype: The conserved final phenylalanine or tryptophan is absent from the CDR3, which likely points to a read error. This rearrangement joins TRBV6-6 to TRBJ1-5; D is possibly TRBD1 (6 bases). With 5 bases removed from V and 2 bases from J, the gap between germline ends came to 22 bases. This CDR3 has 18 residues. Germline-derived CDR1 and CDR2 are MNHNY and SVGAGI (reference sequence). The CDR3 region is CASSHDRLEGRGNQPQHY. CDR3 nucleotide sequence: TGTGCCAGCAGTCATGACAGGTTGGAGGGACGGGGCAATCAGCCCCAGCATTAT.

This clonotype was detected many times. The chain has TRBV5-4 and TRBJ2-2; D is uncertain. The length of the CDR3 is 17 residues. CDR1 SGHNT and CDR2 YYREEE come from the germline V gene (reference sequence). Trimming took 2 bases from V and 1 from J, leaving 15 bases between them. This chain's CDR3 is CASSFTAGRRNTGELFF. As DNA, the CDR3 is TGTGCCAGCAGCTTCACGGCTGGGCGACGGAACACCGGGGAGCTGTTTTTT.

By proportion, this clonotype is medium-sized. The chain links TRBV11-3 to TRBJ2-6, with D unclear. The length of the CDR3 is 16 residues. V lost 1 base and J lost 0, with 7 bases in between. CDR1 and CDR2 (germline): SGHNT, YENEEA. CDR3 coding DNA: TGTGCCAGCAGCTTAGGCGTAGGCTCTGGGGCCAACGTCCTGACTTTC. It specifies CASSLGVGSGANVLTF.

On this clonotype: One end of the junction is discordant with germline, which a read error may explain. V is TRBV11-2 and J is TRBJ1-3; unclear D gene. The CDR3 extends over 15 amino acids. CDR1 and CDR2 (germline): SGHAT, FQNNGV. The CDR3 spells CASCLLGASGNTIYF. CDR3 DNA: TGTGCCAGCTGCTTATTGGGAGCCTCTGGAAACACCATATATTTT.

At least ten counts were recorded for this clonotype. CDR3 amino acids: CGRRDSHEQYF. The CDR3 DNA follows: TGCGGTCGGAGAGACAGCCACGAGCAGTACTTC. The chain couples TRBV29-1 to TRBJ2-7, with D possibly matching TRBD1 (5 bases). The CDR3 runs to 11 residues. Germline V gives CDR1 SQVTM, CDR2 ANQGSEA.

About this clonotype itself: One junction end does not reproduce the germline sequence, and a read error may be involved. The CDR3 sequence: CASSLKRDPDTEAFF. CDR3 nucleotides: TGTGCCAGCAGCTTGAAGAGGGACCCTGACACTGAAGCCTTCTTT. The rearrangement joins TRBV11-1 to TRBJ1-1, with D possibly being TRBD1 (5 bases). The CDR3 runs to 15 residues. Germline CDR1 SGHAT, CDR2 FQDESV (reference sequence). Full variable domain (remainder filled in from reference TRBV11-1 and TRBJ1-1): EAEVAQSPRYKITEKSQAVAFWCDPISGHATLYWYRQILGQGPELLVQFQDESVVDDSQLPKDRFSAERLKGVDSTLKIQPAELGDSAMYLCASSLKRDPDTEAFFGQGTRLTVV.

Concerning this clonotype itself: A much more abundant neighbour one base away suggests this may be a read error. The V and J genes are TRBV7-8 and TRBJ2-5, with D unresolved. The CDR3 contains 12 residues. Trimming cost V 2 bases and J 4 bases, with 5 bases left between them. Looked up from germline, CDR1 is SGHVS and CDR2 is FQNEAQ. The CDR3 here is CASSLYVETQYF. The CDR3 bases are TGTGCCAGCAGCTTATATGTAGAGACCCAGTACTTC.

Regarding this clonotype: The junction and the germline gene differ at one end; a read error may be behind it. This chain links TRBV4-2 with TRBJ1-2; D possibly corresponds to TRBD1 (6 bases). Germline V gives CDR1 LGHNA, CDR2 YNFKEQ. The CDR3 has 14 amino acids. The CDR3 loop is CARSQNREVYDYTF. The DNA for the CDR3 is TGTGCCAGGAGCCAGAACAGGGAGGTCTATGACTACACCTTC.

This clonotype showed up many times. J is TRBJ1-1 and V is TRBV20-1; 8 bases match TRBD1. Germline values: CDR1 DFQATT, CDR2 SNEGSKA (reference sequence). V shed 4 bases and J 8 bases; nucleotides not matched to a gene: 6. The length of the CDR3 is 12 residues. The CDR3: CSAKWQGAEAFF. The CDR3 coding sequence is TGCAGTGCTAAATGGCAGGGGGCAGAAGCTTTCTTT.

On this clonotype itself: One base away lies a much larger clone, so this may be a sequencing read error. The rearrangement links TRBV14 to TRBJ2-5; D is perhaps TRBD2 (6 bases). CDR3 length: 15 amino acids. In germline, CDR1 is SGHDN, CDR2 FVKESK. Trimming pared 8 bases from V and 2 bases from J, leaving 18 bases between. Here the CDR3 reads CASGEGGKFQETQYF. CDR3 DNA sequence: TGTGCCAGCGGAGAAGGCGGGAAATTTCAAGAGACCCAGTACTTC. Full variable domain (missing parts from reference TRBV14 and TRBJ2-5): EAGVTQFPSHSVIEKGQTVTLRCDPISGHDNLYWYRRVMGKEIKFLLHFVKESKQDESGMPNNRFLAERTGGTYSTLKVQPAELEDSGVYFCASGEGGKFQETQYFGPGTRLLVL.

This clonotype was counted ten times or more. V gene TRBV6-1 combines with J gene TRBJ1-1; no reliable D call. CDR1 MNHNS and CDR2 SASEGT come from the germline V gene. V shed 8 bases and J shed 1 base, with 14 bases lying between them. The CDR3 extends over 14 amino acids. The CDR3 here is CASRTSTQNTEAFF. Written as DNA, the CDR3 is TGTGCCAGCCGAACAAGCACCCAGAACACTGAAGCTTTCTTT.

This clonotype appeared a few times. The chain joins TRBV4-3 to TRBJ2-1, with no clear D. Trimming took off 0 bases at V and 7 bases at J, with 10 bases between the two ends. CDR3 size: 14 residues. Germline loops: CDR1 LGHNA, CDR2 YSLEER. CDR3 amino acids: CASSQDFGVNEQFF. The CDR3 DNA is TGCGCCAGCAGCCAAGATTTTGGGGTGAATGAGCAGTTCTTC.

J is TRBJ2-7 and V is TRBV10-3; the D gene is possibly TRBD2 (5 bases). Between the trimmed V and J ends, which lost 5 bases and 5 bases, there was a span of 10 bases. Germline V gives CDR1 ENHRY, CDR2 SYGVKD. The CDR3 is made up of 12 amino acids. In DNA form, the CDR3 reads TGTGCCATCAGTAGTGCGGGCCACGAGCAGTACTTC. Its translation: CAISSAGHEQYF.

The chain carries TRBV11-2 and TRBJ2-1, with D maybe TRBD2 (6 bases). CDR3 length: 15 residues. The germline CDR1 and CDR2 sequences are SGHAT and FQNNGV. The V gene lost 4 bases and the J gene lost 3 bases, with 13 bases spanning the gap. The CDR3 coding sequence is TGTGCCAGCAGCTCGCTGACTAGTTGCTACAATGAGCAGTTCTTC. Encoded protein: CASSSLTSCYNEQFF.

The CDR3 sequence is CSARVVAGVGYETQYF. CDR3 DNA sequence: TGCAGTGCTAGAGTCGTAGCGGGAGTAGGATACGAGACCCAGTACTTC. The chain links TRBV20-1 to TRBJ2-5, with 9 bases matching TRBD2. CDR1 is DFQATT, CDR2 SNEGSKA, per germline (reference sequence). The CDR3 spans 16 residues. Trimming cost V 1 base and J 5 bases; bases outside gene matches: 11.

Details on this clonotype: A much bigger clone sits one base away, suggesting this may be a read error. The chain employs TRBV5-1 and TRBJ2-2; the match to TRBD2 covers 9 bases. The ends lost 0 bases at V and 7 bases at J; junction bases unmatched: 7. The CDR3 has 16 residues. Germline CDR1 reads SGHRS; CDR2 reads YFSETQ. The CDR3 DNA follows: TGCGCCAGCAGCTTGGTAGCGGGGGACAACTACGGGGAGCTGTTTTTT. Residues: CASSLVAGDNYGELFF.

This clonotype has a count of ten or more. The rearrangement joins TRBV11-2 to TRBJ2-1; D is unclear. Per germline, CDR1 SGHAT and CDR2 FQNNGV. The V gene lost 5 bases and the J gene lost 5 bases, with 13 bases spanning the gap. The CDR3 consists of 14 residues. The CDR3 protein is CASSRYGEHNEQFF. DNA of the CDR3: TGTGCCAGCAGCCGTTATGGCGAACACAATGAGCAGTTCTTC.

As concerns this clonotype: It may be a read error: a sequence one base away is much more abundant. The chain links TRBV30 to TRBJ1-1; D unresolved. Trimming shortened V by 4 bases and J by 3 bases, and 9 bases separated the two germline ends. This CDR3 spans 12 amino acids. Germline V gene sequence: CDR1 GTSNPN, CDR2 SVGIG (reference sequence). The CDR3 protein is CAWTLLHTEAFF. CDR3 sequence (DNA): TGTGCCTGGACTCTGTTGCACACTGAAGCTTTCTTT.

Of note for this clonotype: The junction differs from germline at one of its ends, possibly a read error. The chain is built from TRBV29-1 and TRBJ2-3; TRBD1 or TRBD2 may be the D gene (5 bases each). Germline CDR1 SQVTM, CDR2 ANQGSEA. The length of the CDR3 is 16 residues. CDR3 residues: CGVDAPRDGMGDTQYF. The DNA of the CDR3 is TGCGGCGTTGATGCCCCCCGGGACGGGATGGGTGATACGCAGTATTTT.

Remarks on this clonotype: Its ends do not fully match the called genes, so a read error is possible. This chain joins TRBV27 and TRBJ2-7; D might be TRBD1 (5 bases). The germline gives CDR1 MNHEY, CDR2 SMNVEV (reference sequence). CDR3 length: 14 amino acids. The CDR3 spells CTSSFRQSSYEHYF. The CDR3 coding sequence is TGTACCAGCAGTTTCCGACAGTCCTCCTACGAGCACTACTTC.

The chain uses TRBV10-3 and TRBJ1-5, with 7 bases that match TRBD1. The CDR3 runs to 13 residues. Germline values: CDR1 ENHRY, CDR2 SYGVKD. V lost 10 bases and J lost 6; bases outside the gene matches: 9. CDR3 nucleotide sequence: TGTGCCACCGCCGACAGGGAGAGTCAGCCCCAGCATTTT. It translates to CATADRESQPQHF.

A remark on this clonotype: Given a much more abundant clone one base away, this may be a read error. V is TRBV29-1 and J is TRBJ2-7, with 10 bases aligning to TRBD1. There are 13 residues in the CDR3. The V gene's germline CDR1 is SQVTM and CDR2 ANQGSEA. The CDR3 loop is CGTPGQGSHKQYF. The CDR3 region has the DNA TGCGGCACCCCGGGACAGGGGAGCCACAAGCAGTACTTC.

With respect to this clonotype: The CDR3 ends on some other residue instead of the conserved phenylalanine or tryptophan, so this is likely a read error. The chain combines TRBV20-1 with TRBJ2-5; 12 bases match TRBD2. CDR3 length equals 14 residues. With 7 bases clipped from V and 2 bases from J, the junction kept 5 bases outside the gene matches. Germline V gene lookup returns CDR1 DFQATT and CDR2 SNEGSKA (reference sequence). Written as DNA, the CDR3 is TGCAGTGTTACTAGCGGGAGGCTACAAGAGACCCAGTACGTC. Encoded protein: CSVTSGRLQETQYV.

As for this clonotype: Germline and junction disagree at one end, which may indicate a read error. The chain joins TRBV11-3 to TRBJ2-3, with TRBD1 as a possible D gene (5 bases). The CDR3 is 16 residues long. Germline V gene data show CDR1 as SGHNT and CDR2 as YENEEA. The CDR3 DNA reads TGTGTCAGCAGCTTAGGGGTCACTGGCCCCACAGATACGCAGTATTTC. Residues: CVSSLGVTGPTDTQYF.

Comment on this clonotype: A single base separates this from a much larger clone, so it may be a read error. The gene calls are TRBV7-8 and TRBJ1-1; D remains ambiguous. The CDR3 has 13 amino acids. From germline, CDR1 is SGHVS and CDR2 FQNEAQ. The CDR3 DNA sequence: TGTGCCAGGAGCTATACCATGAACACTGAAGCTTTCTTT. The encoded protein is CARSYTMNTEAFF. The variable domain in full, completed from reference TRBV7-8 and TRBJ1-1, reads GAGVSQSPRYKVAKRGQDVALRCDPISGHVSLFWYQQALGQGPEFLTYFQNEAQLDKSGLPSDRFFAERPEGSVSTLKIQRTQQEDSAVYLCARSYTMNTEAFFGQGTRLTVV.